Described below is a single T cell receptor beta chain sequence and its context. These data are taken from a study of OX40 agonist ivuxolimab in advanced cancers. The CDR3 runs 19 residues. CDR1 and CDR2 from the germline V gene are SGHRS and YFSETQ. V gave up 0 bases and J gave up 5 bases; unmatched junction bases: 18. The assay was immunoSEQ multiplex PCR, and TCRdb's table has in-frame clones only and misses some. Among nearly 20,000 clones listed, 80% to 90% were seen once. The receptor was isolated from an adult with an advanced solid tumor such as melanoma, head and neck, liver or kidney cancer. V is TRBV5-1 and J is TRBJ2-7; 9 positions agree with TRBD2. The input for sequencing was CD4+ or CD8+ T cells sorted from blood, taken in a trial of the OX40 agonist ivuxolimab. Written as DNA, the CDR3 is TGCGCCAGCAGCTTGGCAGTAGTAGCGGGGGACCTTGAAACCCACGAGCAGTACTTC. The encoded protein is CASSLAVVAGDLETHEQYF.